This TCR beta chain was documented in a study of cytomegalovirus exposure and HLA in healthy donors. Notes on the study in general: Equally common other TCR beta chains were less clonally expanded than HLA-associated ones, a later analysis found. As immune exposure information, only CMV serostatus was available. Researchers catalogued about 160 TCR beta chains as cytomegalovirus-associated. On later analysis, the bulk of CMV-associated TCR beta chains appeared to be HLA-restricted.

The PCR had 60 Vbeta and 13 Jbeta primers. Using immunoSEQ multiplex PCR, the repertoire was profiled, and TCRdb retains in-frame clones only, with some absent. The sample lists 95,000 to 150,000 clones, 80% occurring once. This clone was counted only a few times. Its antigen is as yet unknown. The TCR comes from a man aged 30-40 years in good health and CMV-seropositive. The specimen was PBMCs.

The CDR3 DNA reads TGCGCCAGCAGCTTGGAGGCTTGGACAGGGGGCTTCGGGGAGCTGTTTTTT. Translating gives CASSLEAWTGGFGELFF. This chain joins TRBV5-1 and TRBJ2-2; 11 bases match TRBD1. Germline assignment: CDR1 SGHRS and CDR2 YFSETQ. The junction had 8 bases not matched to a gene; V was cut back by 0 bases and J by 7 bases. CDR3 length equals 17 residues.